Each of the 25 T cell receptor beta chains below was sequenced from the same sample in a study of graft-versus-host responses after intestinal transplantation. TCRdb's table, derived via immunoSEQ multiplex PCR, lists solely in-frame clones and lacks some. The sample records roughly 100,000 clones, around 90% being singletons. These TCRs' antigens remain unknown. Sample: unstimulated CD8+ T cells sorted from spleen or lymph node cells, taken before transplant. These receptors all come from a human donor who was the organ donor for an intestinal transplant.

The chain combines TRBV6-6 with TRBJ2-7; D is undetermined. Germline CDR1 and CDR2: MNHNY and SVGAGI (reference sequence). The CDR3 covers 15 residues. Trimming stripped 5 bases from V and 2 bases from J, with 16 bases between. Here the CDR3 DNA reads TGTGCCAGCAGTCGCCCCGAAGGTCGGGCCTACGAGCAGTACTTC. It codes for CASSRPEGRAYEQYF.

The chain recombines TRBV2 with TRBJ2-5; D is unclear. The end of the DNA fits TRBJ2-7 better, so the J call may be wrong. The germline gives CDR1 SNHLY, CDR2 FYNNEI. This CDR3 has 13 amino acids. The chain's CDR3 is CASSEARSYEQYF. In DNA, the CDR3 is TGTGCCAGCAGTGAAGCTAGGAGCTACGAGCAGTACTTC.

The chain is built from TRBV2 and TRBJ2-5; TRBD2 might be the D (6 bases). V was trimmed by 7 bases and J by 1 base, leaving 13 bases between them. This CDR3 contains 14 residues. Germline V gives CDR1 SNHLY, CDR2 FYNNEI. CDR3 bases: TGTGCCAGCACCCCTTGGGAGGCCCAAGAGACCCAGTACTTC. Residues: CASTPWEAQETQYF.

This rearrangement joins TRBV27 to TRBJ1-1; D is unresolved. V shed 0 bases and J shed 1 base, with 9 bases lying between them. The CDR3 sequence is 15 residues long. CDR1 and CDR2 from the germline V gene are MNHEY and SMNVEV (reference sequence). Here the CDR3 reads CASSLSVRGNTEAFF. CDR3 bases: TGTGCCAGCAGTTTATCGGTCCGGGGGAACACTGAAGCTTTCTTT.

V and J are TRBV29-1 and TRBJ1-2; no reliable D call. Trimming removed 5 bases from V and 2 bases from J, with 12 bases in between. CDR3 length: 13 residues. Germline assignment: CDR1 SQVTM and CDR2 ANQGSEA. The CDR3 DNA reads TGCAGCGTTCTTAGGGAGCGAAACTATGGCTACACCTTC. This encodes CSVLRERNYGYTF.

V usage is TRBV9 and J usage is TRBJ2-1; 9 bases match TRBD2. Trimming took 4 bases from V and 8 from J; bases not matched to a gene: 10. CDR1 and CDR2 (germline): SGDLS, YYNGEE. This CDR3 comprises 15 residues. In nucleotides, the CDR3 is TGTGCCAGCAGCCCCGGGGGCGGGAGGGCCTATGAGCAGTTCTTC. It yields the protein CASSPGGGRAYEQFF.

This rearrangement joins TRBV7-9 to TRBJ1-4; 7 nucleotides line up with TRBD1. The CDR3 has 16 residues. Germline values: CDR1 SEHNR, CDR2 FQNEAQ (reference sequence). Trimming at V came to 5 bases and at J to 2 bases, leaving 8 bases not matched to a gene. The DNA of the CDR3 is TGTGCCAGCAGCGACCGACAGGGCACGACTAATGAAAAACTGTTTTTT. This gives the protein CASSDRQGTTNEKLFF.

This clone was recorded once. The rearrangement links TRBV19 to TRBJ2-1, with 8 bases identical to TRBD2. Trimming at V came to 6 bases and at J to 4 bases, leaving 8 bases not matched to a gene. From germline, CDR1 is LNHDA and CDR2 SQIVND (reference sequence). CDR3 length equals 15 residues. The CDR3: CASSLLAEEYNEQFF. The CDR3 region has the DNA TGTGCCAGTAGCCTACTAGCGGAAGAATACAATGAGCAGTTCTTC.

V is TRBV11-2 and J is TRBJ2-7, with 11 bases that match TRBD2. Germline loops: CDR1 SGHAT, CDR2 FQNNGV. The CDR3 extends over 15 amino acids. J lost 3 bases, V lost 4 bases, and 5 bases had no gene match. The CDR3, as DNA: TGTGCCAGCAGCTCAATAGCGGGAGGGCTCTACGAGCAGTACTTC. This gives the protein CASSSIAGGLYEQYF.

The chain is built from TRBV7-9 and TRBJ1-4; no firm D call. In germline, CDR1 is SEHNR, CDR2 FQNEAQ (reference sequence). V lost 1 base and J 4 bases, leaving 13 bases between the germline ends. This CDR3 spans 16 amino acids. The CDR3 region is CASSLVAEAFNEKLFF. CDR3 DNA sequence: TGTGCCAGCAGCTTAGTGGCAGAAGCGTTTAATGAAAAACTGTTTTTT.

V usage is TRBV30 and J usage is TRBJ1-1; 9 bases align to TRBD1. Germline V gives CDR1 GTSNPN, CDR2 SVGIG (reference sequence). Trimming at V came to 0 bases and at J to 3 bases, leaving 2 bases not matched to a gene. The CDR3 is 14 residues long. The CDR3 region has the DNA TGTGCCTGGAGTGTGACAGGGGGTTACACTGAAGCTTTCTTT. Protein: CAWSVTGGYTEAFF.

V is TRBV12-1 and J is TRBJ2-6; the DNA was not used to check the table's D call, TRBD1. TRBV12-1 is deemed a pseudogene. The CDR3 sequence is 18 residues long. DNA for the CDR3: TGTGCCAGCAGCTTGAGAGGGACAACTTTTTCTGGGGCCAACGTCCTGACTTTC. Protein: CASSLRGTTFSGANVLTF.

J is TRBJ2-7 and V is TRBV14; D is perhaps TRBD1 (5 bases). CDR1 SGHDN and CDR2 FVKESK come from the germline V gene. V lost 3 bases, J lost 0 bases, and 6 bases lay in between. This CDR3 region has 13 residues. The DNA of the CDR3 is TGTGCCAGCAGCCATGACAGCTCCTACGAGCAGTACTTC. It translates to CASSHDSSYEQYF.

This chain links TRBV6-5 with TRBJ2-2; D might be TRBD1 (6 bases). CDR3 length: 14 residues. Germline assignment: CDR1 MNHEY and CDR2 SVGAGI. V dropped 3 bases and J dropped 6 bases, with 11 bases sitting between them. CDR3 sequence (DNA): TGTGCCAGCAGTTATCAGGGGCATCCCGGGGAGCTGTTTTTT. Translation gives CASSYQGHPGELFF.

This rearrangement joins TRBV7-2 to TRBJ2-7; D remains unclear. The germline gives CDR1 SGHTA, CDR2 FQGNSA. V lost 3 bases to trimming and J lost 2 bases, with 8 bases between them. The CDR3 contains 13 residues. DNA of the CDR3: TGTGCCAGCAGCTTGGGCGCCACCTACGAGCAGTACTTC. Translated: CASSLGATYEQYF.

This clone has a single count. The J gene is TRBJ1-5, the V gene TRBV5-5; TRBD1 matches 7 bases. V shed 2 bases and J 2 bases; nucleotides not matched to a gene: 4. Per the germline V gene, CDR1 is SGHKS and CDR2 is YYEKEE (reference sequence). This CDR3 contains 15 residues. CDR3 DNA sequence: TGTGCCAGCAGCTTTTTCGGGACAGGCAATCAGCCCCAGCATTTT. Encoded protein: CASSFFGTGNQPQHF.

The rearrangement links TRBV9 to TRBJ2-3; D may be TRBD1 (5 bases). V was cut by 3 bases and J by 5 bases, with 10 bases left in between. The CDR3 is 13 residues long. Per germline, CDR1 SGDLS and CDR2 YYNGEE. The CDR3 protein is CASSAQRGDTQYF. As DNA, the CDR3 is TGTGCCAGCAGCGCCCAAAGGGGAGATACGCAGTATTTT.

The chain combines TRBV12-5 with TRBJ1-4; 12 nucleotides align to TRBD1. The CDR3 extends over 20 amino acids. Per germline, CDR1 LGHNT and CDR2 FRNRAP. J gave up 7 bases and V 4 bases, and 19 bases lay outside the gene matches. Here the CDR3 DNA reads TGTGCTAGTGGTTCCTACGGGACAGGGGGCACCTGGGGCCTTTTTGAAAAACTGTTTTTT. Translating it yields CASGSYGTGGTWGLFEKLFF.

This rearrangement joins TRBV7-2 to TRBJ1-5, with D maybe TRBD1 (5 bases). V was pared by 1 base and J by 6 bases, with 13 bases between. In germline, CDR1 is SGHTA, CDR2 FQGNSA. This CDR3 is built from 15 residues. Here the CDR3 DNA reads TGTGCCAGCAGCTTAGATGGGTCAAGGGGTCAGCCCCAGCATTTT. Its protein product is CASSLDGSRGQPQHF.

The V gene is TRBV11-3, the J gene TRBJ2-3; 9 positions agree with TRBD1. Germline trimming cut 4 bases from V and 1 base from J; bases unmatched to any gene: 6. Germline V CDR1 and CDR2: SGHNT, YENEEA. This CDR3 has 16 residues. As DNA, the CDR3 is TGTGCCAGCAGCTCCACCCGGGACAGGGGCACAGATACGCAGTATTTT. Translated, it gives CASSSTRDRGTDTQYF.

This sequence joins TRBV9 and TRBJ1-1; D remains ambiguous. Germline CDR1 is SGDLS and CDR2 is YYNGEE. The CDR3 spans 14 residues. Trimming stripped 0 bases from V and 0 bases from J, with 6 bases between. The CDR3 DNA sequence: TGTGCCAGCAGCGTAGATGTTATGAACACTGAAGCTTTCTTT. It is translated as CASSVDVMNTEAFF. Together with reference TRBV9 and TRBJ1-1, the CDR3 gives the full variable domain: DSGVTQTPKHLITATGQRVTLRCSPRSGDLSVYWYQQSLDQGLQFLIQYYNGEERAKGNILERFSAQQFPDLHSELNLSSLELGDSALYFCASSVDVMNTEAFFGQGTRLTVV.

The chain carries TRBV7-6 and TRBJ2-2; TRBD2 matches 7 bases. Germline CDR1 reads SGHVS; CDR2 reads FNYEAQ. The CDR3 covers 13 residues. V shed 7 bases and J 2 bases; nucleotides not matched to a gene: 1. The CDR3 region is CASTSGNTGELFF. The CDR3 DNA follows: TGTGCCAGCACTAGCGGAAACACCGGGGAGCTGTTTTTT. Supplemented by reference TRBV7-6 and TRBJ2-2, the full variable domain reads GAGVSQSPRYKVTKRGQDVALRCDPISGHVSLYWYRQALGQGPEFLTYFNYEAQQDKSGLPNDRFSAERPEGSISTLTIQRTEQRDSAMYRCASTSGNTGELFFGEGSRLTVL.

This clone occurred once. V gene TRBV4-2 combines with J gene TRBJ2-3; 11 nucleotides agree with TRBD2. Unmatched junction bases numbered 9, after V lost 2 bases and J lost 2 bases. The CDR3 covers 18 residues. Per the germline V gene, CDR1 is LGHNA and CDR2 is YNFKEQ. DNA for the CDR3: TGTGCCAGCAGCCAACTGGATCTAGCGGGGGGAAACACAGATACGCAGTATTTT. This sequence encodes CASSQLDLAGGNTDTQYF.

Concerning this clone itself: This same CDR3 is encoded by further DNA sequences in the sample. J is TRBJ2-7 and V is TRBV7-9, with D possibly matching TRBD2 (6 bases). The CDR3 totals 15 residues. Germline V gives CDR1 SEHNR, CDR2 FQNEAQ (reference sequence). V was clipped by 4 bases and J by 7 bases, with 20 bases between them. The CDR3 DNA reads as TGTGCCAGCAGCTGCCCGGAGGGCCTCTGTCAAGAGCAGTACTTC. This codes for CASSCPEGLCQEQYF.

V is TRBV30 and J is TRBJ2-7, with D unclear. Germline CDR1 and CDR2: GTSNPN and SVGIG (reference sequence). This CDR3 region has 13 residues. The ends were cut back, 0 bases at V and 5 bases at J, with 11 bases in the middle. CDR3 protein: CAWSVTRLDEQYF. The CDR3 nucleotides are TGTGCCTGGAGTGTAACTCGGCTAGACGAGCAGTACTTC.